The rows below give T cell receptor beta chains drawn from one sample of a study of identical twins. TCRdb reprocessed the 5' RACE reads with MiXCR, giving one entry per CDR3 protein. The sample has about 340,000 distinct CDR3 sequences; 9% are singletons. The sequenced sample was naive T cells sorted from blood. Receptors originate from a woman aged 45-60 years in good health. CDR3s include the opening cysteine and the closing phenylalanine or tryptophan. Each record gives: J gene, D gene, CDR3 length, V gene, clone size, CDR3 protein, CDR3 DNA. The D gene is left open where the match is weak. Some rows mark clone size as missing; the rest say once, few, many or name a class of expanded clone.

TRBJ2-5,-,15,TRBV11-2,-,CASSLDPRGIKTQYF,TGTGCCAGCAGCTTAGACCCCAGGGGCATCAAGACCCAGTACTTC
TRBJ2-7,TRBD2,14,TRBV5-1,-,CASSFSGRDHEQYF,TGCGCCAGCAGCTTCAGCGGGAGGGACCACGAGCAGTACTTC
TRBJ2-6,-,18,TRBV6-5,few,CASSYSPRQSSGANVLTF,TGTGCCAGCAGTTACTCGCCAAGACAGAGCTCTGGGGCCAACGTCCTGACTTTC
TRBJ2-5,-,17,TRBV7-9,many,CASSLLSSFSIPGTQYF,TGTGCCAGCAGCTTACTCTCCTCGTTTAGTATACCTGGGACCCAGTACTTC
TRBJ2-5,TRBD2,16,TRBV4-1,many,CASSLTSASNQETQYF,TGCGCCAGCAGCCTCACTAGCGCATCTAACCAAGAGACCCAGTACTTC
TRBJ2-2,-,15,TRBV10-2,few,CATPRDFPANGELFF,TGCGCCACCCCTCGGGACTTTCCCGCCAACGGGGAGCTGTTTTTT
TRBJ2-5,TRBD1,15,TRBV5-1,many,CASSLKTGFGETQYF,TGCGCCAGCAGCTTGAAGACAGGGTTCGGGGAGACCCAGTACTTC
TRBJ2-3,-,13,TRBV20-1,many,CSARGPLGGTQYF,TGCAGTGCTAGAGGTCCCCTTGGGGGTACGCAGTATTTT
TRBJ2-1,TRBD2,15,TRBV4-1,-,CASSLQTSEGNEQFF,TGCGCCAGCAGCCTCCAGACTAGCGAGGGCAATGAGCAGTTCTTC
TRBJ1-1,-,15,TRBV7-9,many,CASSSTDRLNTEAFF,TGTGCCAGCAGCTCTACTGACAGGCTTAACACTGAAGCTTTCTTT
TRBJ1-3,TRBD1,13,TRBV12-5,-,CASGTGAGNTIYF,TGTGCTAGCGGGACAGGGGCTGGAAACACCATATATTTT
TRBJ1-1,-,13,TRBV28,many,CASREGWDTEAFF,TGTGCCAGCAGGGAAGGGTGGGACACTGAAGCTTTCTTT
TRBJ2-6,TRBD1,19,TRBV7-8,few,CASSLRAGQGRSGANVLTF,TGTGCCAGCAGCTTAAGGGCCGGACAGGGGAGGTCTGGGGCCAACGTCCTGACTTTC
TRBJ2-3,-,15,TRBV4-1,few,CASSQERSVTDTQYF,TGCGCCAGCAGCCAAGAGCGGAGCGTCACAGATACGCAGTATTTT
TRBJ1-1,-,15,TRBV10-3,-,CAISPTGSGDPEAFF,TGTGCCATCAGTCCTACAGGGTCTGGGGACCCTGAAGCTTTCTTT
TRBJ2-1,-,13,TRBV6-1,few,CASREYTRVEQFF,TGTGCCAGCAGGGAGTACACGAGGGTGGAGCAGTTCTTC
TRBJ1-2,-,13,TRBV28,-,CASVAQALYGYTF,TGTGCCAGTGTGGCACAAGCTCTTTATGGCTACACCTTC
TRBJ1-3,-,14,TRBV28,few,CASSPTGYGNTIYF,TGTGCCAGCAGCCCAACAGGGTATGGAAACACCATATATTTT
TRBJ2-2,-,13,TRBV12-3/TRBV12-4,many,CASSLTGTGELFF,TGTGCCAGCAGCCTGACGGGCACCGGGGAGCTGTTTTTT